These T cell receptor beta chains were read from a single sample in a study of T cells after yellow fever vaccination. TCRdb reprocessed the 5' RACE reads with MiXCR, giving one entry per CDR3 protein. The table lists 100,000 to 150,000 distinct CDR3 sequences, 7.4% of them singletons. The sequences come from CD4+ T cells sorted from PBMCs, collected around 10 days after the first yellow fever vaccination. The receptors were sampled from a man between 18 and 35 years old who received the YFV17D yellow fever vaccine. Both conserved end residues are part of each CDR3. D genes are given only for firm matches. Clone size is stated in some rows and not others, as once, few, many or a class when expanded.

v_gene: TRBV2; j_gene: TRBJ2-3; d_gene: -; abundance: many; len: 14; CDR3nt: TGTGCCAGCAGCCGACAGAGGGGCACAGATACGCAGTATTTT; CDR3aa: CASSRQRGTDTQYF
v_gene: TRBV5-1; j_gene: TRBJ2-3; d_gene: -; abundance: many; len: 14; CDR3nt: TGCGCCAGCAGCTCCACTAGGAGCACAGATACGCAGTATTTT; CDR3aa: CASSSTRSTDTQYF
v_gene: TRBV12-3/TRBV12-4; j_gene: TRBJ1-1; d_gene: -; abundance: many; len: 14; CDR3nt: TGTGCCAGCACCGATACCGGGACACGGTTTAGCGCTTTCTTT; CDR3aa: CASTDTGTRFSAFF
v_gene: TRBV30; j_gene: TRBJ1-2; d_gene: -; abundance: -; len: 12; CDR3nt: TGTGCCTGGAGTGGACGGTACTATGGCTACACCTTC; CDR3aa: CAWSGRYYGYTF
v_gene: TRBV30; j_gene: TRBJ2-3; d_gene: -; abundance: many; len: 14; CDR3nt: TGTGCCTGGAGTGTGGACCGGGCTACAGATACGCAGTATTTT; CDR3aa: CAWSVDRATDTQYF
v_gene: TRBV7-9; j_gene: TRBJ2-1; d_gene: TRBD2; abundance: many; len: 17; CDR3nt: TGTGCCAGCAGCTTAAGGGGAGGACTAGCGAGGTACAATGAGCAGTTCTTC; CDR3aa: CASSLRGGLARYNEQFF
v_gene: TRBV7-9; j_gene: TRBJ1-1; d_gene: -; abundance: many; len: 13; CDR3nt: TGTGCCAGCAGCTTATTGACGGGGACTGAAGCTTTCTTT; CDR3aa: CASSLLTGTEAFF
v_gene: TRBV5-4; j_gene: TRBJ2-5; d_gene: TRBD1; abundance: few; len: 16; CDR3nt: TGTGCCAGCAGCTTGGCCGGGACAGGGGGGTCAGAGACCCAGTACTTC; CDR3aa: CASSLAGTGGSETQYF
v_gene: TRBV7-2; j_gene: TRBJ2-1; d_gene: -; abundance: many; len: 12; CDR3nt: TGTGCCAGCAGCTTATACAGGGAGGTGCAGTTCTTC; CDR3aa: CASSLYREVQFF
v_gene: TRBV5-8; j_gene: TRBJ1-4; d_gene: -; abundance: -; len: 11; CDR3nt: TGTGCCAGCAGCTGGAATGAAAAACTGTTTTTT; CDR3aa: CASSWNEKLFF
v_gene: TRBV20-1; j_gene: TRBJ2-3; d_gene: TRBD2; abundance: many; len: 15; CDR3nt: TGCAGTGCTAGGGTCCTAGCGGGGGGCACAGATACGCAGTATTTT; CDR3aa: CSARVLAGGTDTQYF